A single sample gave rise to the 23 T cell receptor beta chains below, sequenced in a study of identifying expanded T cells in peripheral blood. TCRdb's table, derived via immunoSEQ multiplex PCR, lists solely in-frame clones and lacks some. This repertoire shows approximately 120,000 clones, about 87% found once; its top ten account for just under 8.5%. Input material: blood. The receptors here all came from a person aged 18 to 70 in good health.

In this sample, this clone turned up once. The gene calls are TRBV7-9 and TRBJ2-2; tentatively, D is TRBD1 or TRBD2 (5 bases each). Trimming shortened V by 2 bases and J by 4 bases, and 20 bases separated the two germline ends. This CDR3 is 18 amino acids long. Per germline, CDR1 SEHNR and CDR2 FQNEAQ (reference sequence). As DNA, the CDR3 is TGTGCCAGCAGCTTATCAAGTGGGCGAGGGGTCGTCACCGGGGAGCTGTTTTTT. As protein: CASSLSSGRGVVTGELFF.

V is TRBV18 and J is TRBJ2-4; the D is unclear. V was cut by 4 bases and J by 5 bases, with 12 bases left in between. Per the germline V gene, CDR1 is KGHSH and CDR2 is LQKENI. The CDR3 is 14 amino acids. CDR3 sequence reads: CASSLTAMENIQYF. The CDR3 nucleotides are TGTGCCAGCTCACTTACAGCAATGGAAAACATTCAGTACTTC.

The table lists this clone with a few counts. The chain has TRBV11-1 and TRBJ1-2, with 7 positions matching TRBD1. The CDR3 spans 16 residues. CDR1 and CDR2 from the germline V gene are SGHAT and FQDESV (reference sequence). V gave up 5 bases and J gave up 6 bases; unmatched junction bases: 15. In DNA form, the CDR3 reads TGTGCCAGCAGCGCCCGGACCCAGGGGGTTGGAGATGGCTACACCTTC. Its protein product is CASSARTQGVGDGYTF.

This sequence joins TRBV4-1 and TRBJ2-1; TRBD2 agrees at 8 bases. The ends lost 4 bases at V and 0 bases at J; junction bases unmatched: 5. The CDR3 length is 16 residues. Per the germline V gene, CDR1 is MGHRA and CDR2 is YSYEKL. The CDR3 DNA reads TGCGCCAGCAGCCCCACCGGGACTAGCTCCTACAATGAGCAGTTCTTC. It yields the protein CASSPTGTSSYNEQFF.

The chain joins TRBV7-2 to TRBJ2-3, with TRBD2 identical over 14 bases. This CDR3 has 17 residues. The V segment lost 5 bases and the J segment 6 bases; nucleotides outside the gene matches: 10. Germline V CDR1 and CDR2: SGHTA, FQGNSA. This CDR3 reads CASSAGTSGGGWDTQYF. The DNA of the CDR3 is TGTGCCAGCAGCGCGGGGACTAGCGGGGGTGGATGGGATACGCAGTATTTT.

CDR3 bases: TGTGCCAGCAGCCCGGGGACAGCTCGATACGAGCAGTACTTC. This gives the protein CASSPGTARYEQYF. The chain employs TRBV5-6 and TRBJ2-5, with 7 bases aligning to TRBD1. The J call may be wrong; the DNA end is better matched by TRBJ2-7. CDR1 is SGHDT, CDR2 YYEEEE, per germline. This CDR3 has 14 amino acids.

As DNA, the CDR3 is TGTGCCAGCAGCCAAGGACAGGGTCATAGGGAGACCCAGTACTTC. Residues: CASSQGQGHRETQYF. The rearrangement links TRBV7-3 to TRBJ2-5; 8 nucleotides agree with TRBD1. Germline CDR1 SGHTA, CDR2 FQGTGA. V dropped 5 bases and J dropped 5; count of bases not matched to a gene: 10. The CDR3 has 15 residues.

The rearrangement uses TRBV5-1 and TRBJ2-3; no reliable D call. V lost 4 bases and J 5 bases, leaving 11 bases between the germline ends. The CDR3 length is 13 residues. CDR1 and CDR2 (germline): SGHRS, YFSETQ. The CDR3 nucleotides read TGCGCCAGCAGCCGGCCCCCGAGAGATACGCAGTATTTT. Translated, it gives CASSRPPRDTQYF.

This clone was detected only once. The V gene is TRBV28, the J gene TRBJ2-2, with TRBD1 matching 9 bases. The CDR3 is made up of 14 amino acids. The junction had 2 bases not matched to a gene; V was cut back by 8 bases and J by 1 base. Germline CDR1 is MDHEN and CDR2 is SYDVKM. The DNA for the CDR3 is TGTGCCAGCGGGGGACAGGGGAACACCGGGGAGCTGTTTTTT. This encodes CASGGQGNTGELFF.

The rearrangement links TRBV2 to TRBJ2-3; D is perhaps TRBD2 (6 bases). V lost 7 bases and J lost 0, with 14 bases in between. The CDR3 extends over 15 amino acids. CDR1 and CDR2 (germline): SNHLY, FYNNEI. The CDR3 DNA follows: TGTGCCAGCACCCTATTGAGCGGGAGCACAGATACGCAGTATTTT. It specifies CASTLLSGSTDTQYF.

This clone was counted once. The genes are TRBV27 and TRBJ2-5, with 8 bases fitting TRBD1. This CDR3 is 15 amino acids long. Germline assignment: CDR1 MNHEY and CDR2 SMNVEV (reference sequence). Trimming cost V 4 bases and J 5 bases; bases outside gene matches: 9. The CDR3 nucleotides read TGTGCCAGCAGTTCCCCCCCGACAGGGGTGGAGACCCAGTACTTC. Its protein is CASSSPPTGVETQYF.

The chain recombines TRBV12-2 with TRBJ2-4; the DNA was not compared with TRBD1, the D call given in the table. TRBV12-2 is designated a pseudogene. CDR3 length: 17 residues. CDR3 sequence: CASRLHRVVSGSNIQYF. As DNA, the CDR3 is TGTGCAAGTCGCTTGCACAGGGTTGTTTCTGGGTCTAACATTCAGTACTTC.

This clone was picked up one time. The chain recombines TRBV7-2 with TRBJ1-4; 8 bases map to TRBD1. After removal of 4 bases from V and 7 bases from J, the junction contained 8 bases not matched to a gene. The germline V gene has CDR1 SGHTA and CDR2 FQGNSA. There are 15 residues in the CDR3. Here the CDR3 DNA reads TGTGCCAGCAGCTCAGTCAGGGGGCTTGGTGAAAAACTGTTTTTT. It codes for CASSSVRGLGEKLFF.

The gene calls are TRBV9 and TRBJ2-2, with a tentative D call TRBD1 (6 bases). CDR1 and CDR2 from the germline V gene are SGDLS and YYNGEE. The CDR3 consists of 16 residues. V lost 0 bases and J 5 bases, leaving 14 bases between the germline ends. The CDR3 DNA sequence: TGTGCCAGCAGCGTAGCTACAGGGTTAAGGACCGGGGAGCTGTTTTTT. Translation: CASSVATGLRTGELFF. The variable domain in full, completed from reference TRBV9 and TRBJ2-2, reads DSGVTQTPKHLITATGQRVTLRCSPRSGDLSVYWYQQSLDQGLQFLIQYYNGEERAKGNILERFSAQQFPDLHSELNLSSLELGDSALYFCASSVATGLRTGELFFGEGSRLTVL.

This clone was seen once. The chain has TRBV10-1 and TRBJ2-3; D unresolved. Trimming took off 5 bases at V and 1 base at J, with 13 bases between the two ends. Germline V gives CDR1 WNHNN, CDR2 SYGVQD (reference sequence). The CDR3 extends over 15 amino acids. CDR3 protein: CASSWSADRTDTQYF. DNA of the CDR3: TGCGCCAGCAGTTGGTCGGCGGACCGCACAGATACGCAGTATTTT.

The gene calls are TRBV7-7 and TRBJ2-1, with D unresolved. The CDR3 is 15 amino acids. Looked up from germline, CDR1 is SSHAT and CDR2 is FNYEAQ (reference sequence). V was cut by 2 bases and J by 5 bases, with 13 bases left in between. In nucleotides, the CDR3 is TGTGCCAGCAGCTTAAGTCCAACGAAGGACAATGAGCAGTTCTTC. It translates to CASSLSPTKDNEQFF.

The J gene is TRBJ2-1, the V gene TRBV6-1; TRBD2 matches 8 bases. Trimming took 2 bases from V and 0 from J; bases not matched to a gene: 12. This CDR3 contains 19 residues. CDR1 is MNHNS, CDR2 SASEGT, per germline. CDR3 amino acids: CASSEQAVAGSSSYNEQFF. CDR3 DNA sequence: TGTGCCAGCAGTGAACAGGCGGTAGCGGGGTCGAGCTCCTACAATGAGCAGTTCTTC.

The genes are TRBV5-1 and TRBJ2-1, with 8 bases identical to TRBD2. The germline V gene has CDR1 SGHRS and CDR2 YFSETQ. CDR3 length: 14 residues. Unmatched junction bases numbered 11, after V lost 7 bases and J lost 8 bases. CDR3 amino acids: CASGVPGLDYEQFF. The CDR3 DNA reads TGCGCCAGCGGAGTTCCGGGACTAGATTATGAGCAGTTCTTC.

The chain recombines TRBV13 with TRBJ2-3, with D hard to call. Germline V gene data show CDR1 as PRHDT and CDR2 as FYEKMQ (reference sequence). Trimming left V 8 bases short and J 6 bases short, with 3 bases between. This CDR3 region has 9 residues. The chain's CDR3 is CASGDTQYF. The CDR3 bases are TGTGCCAGCGGGGATACGCAGTATTTT.

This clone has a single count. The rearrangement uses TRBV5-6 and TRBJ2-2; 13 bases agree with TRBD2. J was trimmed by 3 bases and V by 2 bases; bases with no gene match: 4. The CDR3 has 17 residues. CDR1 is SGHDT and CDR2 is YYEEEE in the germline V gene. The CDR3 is CASSFLGLAGDTGELFF. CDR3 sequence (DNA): TGTGCCAGCAGCTTTTTAGGACTAGCGGGGGACACCGGGGAGCTGTTTTTT.

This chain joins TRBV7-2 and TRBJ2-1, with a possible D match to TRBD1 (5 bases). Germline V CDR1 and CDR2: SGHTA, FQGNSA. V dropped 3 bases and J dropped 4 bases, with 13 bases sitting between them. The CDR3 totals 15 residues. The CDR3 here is CASSFDSTIYNEQFF. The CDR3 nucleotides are TGTGCCAGCAGCTTCGACAGCACCATATACAATGAGCAGTTCTTC. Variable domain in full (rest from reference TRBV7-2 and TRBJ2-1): GAGVSQSPSNKVTEKGKDVELRCDPISGHTALYWYRQSLGQGLEFLIYFQGNSAPDKSGLPSDRFSAERTGGSVSTLTIQRTQQEDSAVYLCASSFDSTIYNEQFFGPGTRLTVL.

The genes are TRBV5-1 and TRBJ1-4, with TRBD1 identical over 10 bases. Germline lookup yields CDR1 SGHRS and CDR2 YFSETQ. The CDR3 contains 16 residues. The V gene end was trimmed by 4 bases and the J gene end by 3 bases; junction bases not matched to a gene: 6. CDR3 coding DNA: TGCGCCAGCAGCGAGACAGGGGGCAGACCTAATGAAAAACTGTTTTTT. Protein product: CASSETGGRPNEKLFF.

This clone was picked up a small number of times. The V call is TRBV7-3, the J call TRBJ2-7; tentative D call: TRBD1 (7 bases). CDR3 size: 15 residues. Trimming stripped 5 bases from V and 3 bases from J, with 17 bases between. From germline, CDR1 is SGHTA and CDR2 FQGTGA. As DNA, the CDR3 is TGTGCCAGCAGCCCAGGGCGGGACAGCGGCTACGAGCAGTACTTC. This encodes CASSPGRDSGYEQYF.